This T cell receptor beta chain was captured in a study of T-cell memory formation after mild COVID-19. Overall study: TCR clusters were largely donor specific.

This clonotype came up a few times. The antigen remains undetermined. TCRdb re-derived calls from the 5' RACE reads in MiXCR, one entry per CDR3 protein. The table has some 160,000 distinct CDR3 sequences, about 28% seen once. Study-wide points: Clones contracting across day 15 to 85 had a balanced CD4/CD8 profile; later expanding clones leaned CD4+. Prior to infection, memory already included some responding clones, suggesting cross-reactive memory joined. Most CD4+ clones that shrank were in CM and EM, while CD8+ ones turned up in EMRA.

Deletions cut 0 bases from V and 6 bases from J, with 8 bases between. CDR1 is KGHSH and CDR2 is LQKENI in the germline V gene. This CDR3 contains 13 residues. The chain links TRBV18 to TRBJ1-2; D not resolved. The clonotype originates from an adult woman who had mild COVID-19 (a few samples of this study predate the infection). Cell type and time point are not known. The sample taken for sequencing was PBMCs or a T cell subset sorted from them (not recorded which). In DNA, the CDR3 is TGTGCCAGCTCACCACCTATGTTCGATGGCTACACCTTC. Translated: CASSPPMFDGYTF.